The 24 T cell receptor beta chains below were found in one sample sequenced in a study of T cell changes during pregnancy in multiple sclerosis. Repertoires were generated with immunoSEQ multiplex PCR, while TCRdb's copy carries only in-frame clones and drops some. The profile shows around 26,000 clones, around nine tenths of them singletons. Sequenced here: CD8+ T cells from peripheral blood mononuclear cells, sampled in the first trimester of pregnancy. The origin of the receptors is a female donor in good health, enrolled as a control in a pregnancy study.

This clone qualifies as large. This chain uses TRBV4-3 with TRBJ2-1; 9 bases line up with TRBD2. The CDR3 is made up of 16 amino acids. In germline, CDR1 is LGHNA, CDR2 YSLEER. The V and J ends lost 0 bases and 0 bases, in that order; junction bases with no gene match: 0. In nucleotides, the CDR3 is TGCGCCAGCAGCCAAGATAGCGGGAGCTCCTACAATGAGCAGTTCTTC. It codes for CASSQDSGSSYNEQFF.

This clone was seen just once. The J gene is TRBJ1-2, the V gene TRBV7-8; D may be TRBD1 (5 bases). The CDR3 extends over 14 amino acids. Trimming took 1 base from V and 6 from J, leaving 12 bases between them. Germline V gives CDR1 SGHVS, CDR2 FQNEAQ. CDR3 sequence reads: CASSLDRTRDGYTF. Here the CDR3 DNA reads TGTGCCAGCAGCTTAGACAGGACCAGGGATGGCTACACCTTC.

The rearrangement uses TRBV11-2 and TRBJ1-1; 7 nucleotides line up with TRBD1. With 5 bases clipped from V and 7 bases from J, the junction kept 7 bases outside the gene matches. CDR3 size: 13 residues. Germline V gene lookup returns CDR1 SGHAT and CDR2 FQNNGV. The CDR3 DNA reads TGTGCCAGCAGCCCAGGGGGATCCATTGAAGCTTTCTTT. It specifies CASSPGGSIEAFF.

This rearrangement joins TRBV27 to TRBJ2-1; TRBD1 aligns across 10 bases. Trimming removed 9 bases from V and 7 bases from J; junction bases left unmatched: 6. The germline gives CDR1 MNHEY, CDR2 SMNVEV (reference sequence). The CDR3 loop spans 13 amino acids. In DNA, the CDR3 is TGTGCCAGTTTGGACAGGGGGAGAAATGAGCAGTTCTTC. It encodes CASLDRGRNEQFF.

The chain joins TRBV7-2 to TRBJ1-5; D ambiguous. This CDR3 spans 15 amino acids. Germline CDR1 SGHTA, CDR2 FQGNSA. V was cut by 1 base and J by 5 bases, with 12 bases left in between. The DNA of the CDR3 is TGTGCCAGCAGCTTAGGCCAGGTTAGAGATCAGCCCCAGCATTTT. It yields the protein CASSLGQVRDQPQHF.

The genes are TRBV10-3 and TRBJ2-1; D is uncertain. The CDR3 extends over 14 amino acids. CDR1 is ENHRY, CDR2 SYGVKD, per germline. V lost 3 bases and J 0 bases, leaving 6 bases between the germline ends. The CDR3 nucleotides are TGTGCCATCAGTGACCCGAGCTCCTACAATGAGCAGTTCTTC. This sequence encodes CAISDPSSYNEQFF.

A single count supports this clone. The chain recombines TRBV29-1 with TRBJ1-2, with D possibly TRBD1 on 5 matching bases. V was pared by 7 bases and J by 4 bases, with 10 bases between. Germline CDR1 and CDR2: SQVTM and ANQGSEA. CDR3 size: 11 residues. The chain's CDR3 is CSARDFYGYTF. CDR3 nucleotides: TGCAGCGCCCGGGACTTCTATGGCTACACCTTC.

The chain couples TRBV4-1 to TRBJ2-1, with 7 bases matching TRBD1. The CDR3 covers 17 residues. V lost 3 bases to trimming and J lost 8 bases; unmatched junction nucleotides: 16. CDR1 is MGHRA, CDR2 YSYEKL, per germline. The CDR3 coding sequence is TGCGCCAGCAGCCAGGAGACACAGGGGTTCCCCACCGATGAGCAGTTCTTC. Its translation is CASSQETQGFPTDEQFF.

The chain links TRBV6-6 to TRBJ1-2, with no clear D. V was cut by 0 bases and J by 6 bases, with 8 bases left in between. CDR1 MNHNY and CDR2 SVGAGI come from the germline V gene (reference sequence). The CDR3 contains 13 residues. DNA of the CDR3: TGTGCCAGCAGTTACTCGGAGGGCCATGGCTACACCTTC. Residues: CASSYSEGHGYTF.

The V gene is TRBV27, the J gene TRBJ1-1, with D perhaps TRBD1 (6 bases). From germline, CDR1 is MNHEY and CDR2 SMNVEV (reference sequence). The CDR3 spans 14 residues. Trimming left V 3 bases short and J 5 bases short, with 13 bases between. CDR3 sequence: CASSLGRGRTEAFF. The CDR3 coding sequence is TGTGCCAGCAGTTTGGGCAGGGGACGGACTGAAGCTTTCTTT.

The rearrangement uses TRBV6-5 and TRBJ1-5; 11 bases agree with TRBD1. Per the germline V gene, CDR1 is MNHEY and CDR2 is SVGAGI. The V gene end was trimmed by 5 bases and the J gene end by 2 bases; junction bases not matched to a gene: 2. The CDR3 totals 15 residues. CDR3 DNA: TGTGCCAGCAGTGGACAGGGGGCCGGCAATCAGCCCCAGCATTTT. This codes for CASSGQGAGNQPQHF.

This clone was seen just once. The V gene is TRBV11-2, the J gene TRBJ1-2; 7 bases are shared with TRBD1. The CDR3 extends over 16 amino acids. V trimming: 5 bases; J trimming: 5 bases; junction bases outside the gene matches: 14. In germline, CDR1 is SGHAT, CDR2 FQNNGV. The DNA for the CDR3 is TGTGCCAGCAGCCCGACAGGGTCTACCGCGGTTTATGGCTACACCTTC. Its protein is CASSPTGSTAVYGYTF. Looking up the rest from reference TRBV11-2 and TRBJ1-2 gives the full variable domain: EAGVAQSPRYKIIEKRQSVAFWCNPISGHATLYWYQQILGQGPKLLIQFQNNGVVDDSQLPKDRFSAERLKGVDSTLKIQPAKLEDSAVYLCASSPTGSTAVYGYTFGSGTRLTVV.

The chain combines TRBV30 with TRBJ2-2; D gene unclear. CDR3 length equals 12 residues. Per the germline V gene, CDR1 is GTSNPN and CDR2 is SVGIG (reference sequence). V was shortened by 5 bases and J by 3 bases, with 7 bases between the two germline ends. CDR3 in amino acids: CAWSLDTGELFF. The DNA of the CDR3 is TGTGCCTGGTCCCTCGACACCGGGGAGCTGTTTTTT. The variable domain in full, completed from reference TRBV30 and TRBJ2-2, reads SQTIHQWPATLVQPVGSPLSLECTVEGTSNPNLYWYRQAAGRGLQLLFYSVGIGQISSEVPQNLSASRPQDRQFILSSKKLLLSDSGFYLCAWSLDTGELFFGEGSRLTVL.

The chain couples TRBV28 to TRBJ1-6; the D gene is possibly TRBD1 (5 bases). The V end lost 11 bases, the J end lost 6 bases, and 11 bases lay between the germline ends. This CDR3 is 12 amino acids long. Germline CDR1 MDHEN, CDR2 SYDVKM. In DNA, the CDR3 is TGTGCCGCCCAGGGAATTAATTCACCCCTCCACTTT. As protein: CAAQGINSPLHF.

This clone was recorded a few times. The chain has TRBV2 and TRBJ1-6, with 7 bases that match TRBD1. CDR1 and CDR2 from the germline V gene are SNHLY and FYNNEI. Trimming cost V 11 bases and J 7 bases; bases outside gene matches: 8. The CDR3 runs to 13 residues. The CDR3 nucleotides read TGTGCCTTACAGACAGGGAAGAATTCACCCCTCCACTTT. Translating gives CALQTGKNSPLHF.

This clone was found once. The rearrangement uses TRBV5-5 and TRBJ2-2, with D possibly matching TRBD2 (7 bases). Germline V gene sequence: CDR1 SGHKS, CDR2 YYEKEE (reference sequence). The CDR3 covers 18 residues. Trimming cost V 2 bases and J 6 bases, with 23 bases left between them. DNA of the CDR3: TGTGCCAGCAGCTTACTCTCGCGCGGGGGCCCGTTTGCCGGGGAGCTGTTTTTT. It translates to CASSLLSRGGPFAGELFF.

This rearrangement joins TRBV7-9 to TRBJ2-2, with a tentative D call TRBD1 (6 bases). CDR3 size: 16 residues. Trimming pared 3 bases from V and 3 bases from J, leaving 14 bases between. Germline CDR1 SEHNR, CDR2 FQNEAQ (reference sequence). In DNA, the CDR3 is TGTGCCAGCAGCTTTGGCCAGGGGTTAGACACCGGGGAGCTGTTTTTT. It specifies CASSFGQGLDTGELFF. The whole variable domain, remainder taken from reference TRBV7-9 and TRBJ2-2, is DTGVSQNPRHKITKRGQNVTFRCDPISEHNRLYWYRQTLGQGPEFLTYFQNEAQLEKSRLLSDRFSAERPKGSFSTLEIQRTEQGDSAMYLCASSFGQGLDTGELFFGEGSRLTVL.

The genes are TRBV5-1 and TRBJ2-5; possibly TRBD1 or TRBD2 for D (11 bases each). This CDR3 has 20 residues. CDR1 and CDR2 (germline): SGHRS, YFSETQ. Trimming removed 4 bases at V and 5 bases at J, with 33 bases between. CDR3 DNA: TGCGCCAGCAGCCCATACCGGGACAGGGGGAGACTAGCGGGGACCGAGACCCAGTACTTC. The encoded protein is CASSPYRDRGRLAGTETQYF.

V usage is TRBV2 and J usage is TRBJ1-1; 7 bases match TRBD1. The CDR3 is 16 residues long. With V trimmed by 5 bases and J by 0 bases, 9 bases remained unmatched. Germline V gene lookup returns CDR1 SNHLY and CDR2 FYNNEI. CDR3 loop: CASSSTGVTMNTEAFF. As DNA, the CDR3 is TGTGCCAGCAGTTCTACAGGGGTAACGATGAACACTGAAGCTTTCTTT. Full variable domain (outside the CDR3, taken from reference TRBV2 and TRBJ1-1): EPEVTQTPSHQVTQMGQEVILRCVPISNHLYFYWYRQILGQKVEFLVSFYNNEISEKSEIFDDQFSVERPDGSNFTLKIRSTKLEDSAMYFCASSSTGVTMNTEAFFGQGTRLTVV.

V gene TRBV4-1 combines with J gene TRBJ1-2; TRBD1 is a possible D gene (6 bases). The germline gives CDR1 MGHRA, CDR2 YSYEKL. CDR3 size: 14 residues. V dropped 1 base and J dropped 3 bases, with 9 bases sitting between them. The chain's CDR3 is CASSQGSGDYGYTF. The CDR3 bases are TGCGCCAGCAGCCAAGGATCAGGGGACTATGGCTACACCTTC.

The chain joins TRBV9 to TRBJ2-3, with 11 bases that match TRBD2. Germline values: CDR1 SGDLS, CDR2 YYNGEE. This CDR3 has 14 residues. V lost 4 bases, J lost 8 bases, and 6 bases stayed unmatched. The CDR3 region is CASSYSGGAGTQYF. The CDR3 nucleotides read TGTGCCAGCAGCTATAGCGGGGGGGCCGGTACGCAGTATTTT.

The gene calls are TRBV15 and TRBJ1-5; TRBD1 might be the D (5 bases). V lost 0 bases and J 7 bases, leaving 13 bases between the germline ends. The CDR3 covers 15 residues. In germline, CDR1 is LNHNV, CDR2 YYDKDF (reference sequence). CDR3 nucleotide sequence: TGTGCCACCAGCAGAGATGGGGGGGGAGGCCAGCCCCAGCATTTT. Translated, it gives CATSRDGGGGQPQHF.

This clone was recorded once. The V call is TRBV6-5, the J call TRBJ2-2; TRBD1 matches 8 bases. Germline V lookup: CDR1 MNHEY, CDR2 SVGAGI. This CDR3 has 14 amino acids. After removal of 6 bases from V and 2 bases from J, the junction contained 2 bases not matched to a gene. The CDR3 DNA reads TGTGCCAGCAGCGGACAGGGTAACACCGGGGAGCTGTTTTTT. Translated: CASSGQGNTGELFF.

V is TRBV19 and J is TRBJ2-1, with D possibly matching TRBD1 (5 bases). The V gene's germline CDR1 is LNHDA and CDR2 SQIVND (reference sequence). The CDR3 covers 16 residues. V was cut by 3 bases and J by 4 bases, with 16 bases left in between. The CDR3 DNA is TGTGCCAGTAGTATCCTTCAGGGTCTGGGGTACAATGAGCAGTTCTTC. Its protein is CASSILQGLGYNEQFF.